These 23 T cell receptor beta chains came from one sample sequenced in a study of shared T cell receptors in the human thymus. Libraries were prepared by immunoSEQ multiplex PCR; TCRdb keeps only in-frame clonotypes and omits some of them. Among 500,000 to 750,000 clones, around 87% were seen once, and the ten largest hold 0.01%. Separately, the same data were catalogued under a study of human thymus T cells.

The sample consisted of thymocytes. Every receptor here comes from a boy under two years old with a congenital heart defect.

The chain uses TRBV5-8 and TRBJ1-2; D call uncertain. In germline, CDR1 is SGHTS, CDR2 YDEGEE. Trimming shortened V by 3 bases and J by 4 bases, and 13 bases separated the two germline ends. CDR3 length: 14 residues. The CDR3 loop is CASSSIYLGYGYTF. DNA of the CDR3: TGTGCCAGCAGCTCCATTTATCTAGGCTATGGCTACACCTTC.

The chain employs TRBV21-1 and TRBJ1-2. TRBV21-1 is an annotated pseudogene. The CDR3 length is 14 residues. The CDR3 sequence: CASSKVPLRGGYTF. CDR3 DNA sequence: TGTGCCAGCAGCAAAGTTCCCCTCCGGGGTGGCTACACCTTC.

The J gene is TRBJ2-2, the V gene TRBV10-2, with 10 bases lining up with TRBD1. CDR3 size: 18 residues. V was clipped by 5 bases and J by 3 bases; unmatched bases: 12. CDR1 WSHSY and CDR2 SAAADI come from the germline V gene. The CDR3 protein is CASSPFWDRGCDTGELFF. The DNA for the CDR3 is TGCGCCAGCAGTCCCTTTTGGGACAGGGGTTGCGACACCGGGGAGCTGTTTTTT.

The chain uses TRBV28 and TRBJ1-4, with a tentative D call TRBD1 (6 bases). The CDR3 is 15 residues long. Germline assignment: CDR1 MDHEN and CDR2 SYDVKM. Trimming took 6 bases from V and 8 from J, leaving 19 bases between them. The CDR3: CASSPTAGDFEKLFF. The DNA for the CDR3 is TGTGCCAGCAGCCCCACGGCAGGGGATTTCGAAAAACTGTTTTTT.

This clone was found once. The V call is TRBV27, the J call TRBJ2-7, with 7 nucleotides matching TRBD2. In germline, CDR1 is MNHEY, CDR2 SMNVEV (reference sequence). This CDR3 contains 15 residues. Losses at the gene ends were 1 base for V and 4 bases for J; bases not matched to a gene: 7. The CDR3 sequence is CASSLWEGPGYEQYF. CDR3 DNA: TGTGCCAGCAGTTTATGGGAGGGGCCAGGGTACGAGCAGTACTTC.

The rearrangement uses TRBV6-5 and TRBJ2-7, with 7 bases aligning to TRBD2. Germline V CDR1 and CDR2: MNHEY, SVGAGI. V shed 9 bases and J 1 base; nucleotides not matched to a gene: 6. The CDR3 runs 13 residues. CDR3 DNA sequence: TGTGCCAGTCGGAGGGAGGGATCCTACGAGCAGTACTTC. Protein product: CASRREGSYEQYF.

In this sample, this clone turned up a few times. J is TRBJ2-1 and V is TRBV29-1, with 7 positions matching TRBD2. Unmatched junction bases numbered 13, after V lost 0 bases and J lost 2 bases. This CDR3 has 18 residues. Germline CDR1 and CDR2: SQVTM and ANQGSEA. CDR3 DNA: TGCAGCGTTGAAGAGAAGAGTAGAAGCGGGAAAACCTACAATGAGCAGTTCTTC. Translated: CSVEEKSRSGKTYNEQFF.

This clone appeared a few times. V and J are TRBV27 and TRBJ1-2; weak D call: TRBD1 (5 bases). Trimming removed 6 bases at V and 3 bases at J, with 26 bases between. There are 18 residues in the CDR3. CDR1 is MNHEY, CDR2 SMNVEV, per germline (reference sequence). The CDR3 sequence: CASRKLFPGLKVDYGYTF. The CDR3 nucleotides are TGTGCCAGCAGAAAACTGTTCCCGGGACTAAAGGTGGACTATGGCTACACCTTC.

This clone came up a few times. The chain is built from TRBV4-2 and TRBJ2-7; 7 positions match TRBD2. The V segment lost 0 bases and the J segment 5 bases; nucleotides outside the gene matches: 13. The germline V gene encodes CDR1 LGHNA and CDR2 YNFKEQ. The CDR3 consists of 17 residues. The CDR3 DNA sequence: TGTGCCAGCAGCCAAGATTGGGTTGAGCGGGAAAGACACGAGCAGTACTTC. Amino acid sequence: CASSQDWVERERHEQYF.

A single count supports this clone. The CDR3: CASSRTERLAGFYPRGDTQYF. The CDR3 DNA follows: TGTGCCAGCAGCCGGACCGAACGACTAGCGGGATTCTATCCGAGGGGAGATACGCAGTATTTT. This chain joins TRBV4-2 and TRBJ2-3; 11 positions agree with TRBD2. The junction had 23 bases not matched to a gene; V was cut back by 4 bases and J by 5 bases. CDR1 is LGHNA, CDR2 YNFKEQ, per germline. CDR3 length: 21 residues.

The gene calls are TRBV7-2 and TRBJ2-1; D might be TRBD2 (5 bases). Trimming pared 3 bases from V and 9 bases from J, leaving 18 bases between. Germline CDR1 is SGHTA and CDR2 is FQGNSA. The CDR3 spans 15 residues. In nucleotides, the CDR3 is TGTGCCAGCAGCTTGCCAAGCACAGTAGAGGGTGAGCAGTTCTTC. Protein: CASSLPSTVEGEQFF.

The chain has TRBV7-9 and TRBJ1-2; the D gene is possibly TRBD1 (6 bases). CDR3 size: 15 residues. Per germline, CDR1 SEHNR and CDR2 FQNEAQ (reference sequence). V gave up 2 bases and J gave up 8 bases, with 18 bases separating them. The CDR3 DNA is TGTGCCAGCAGCTTATATTTCGTACAGGGAGGGGGCTACACCTTC. This codes for CASSLYFVQGGGYTF.

The chain is built from TRBV6-1 and TRBJ2-5; 9 positions match TRBD2. The CDR3 length is 18 residues. Germline V gene sequence: CDR1 MNHNS, CDR2 SASEGT. Trimming cost V 0 bases and J 2 bases; bases outside gene matches: 10. Here the CDR3 reads CASSEAGLAGFRQETQYF. CDR3 nucleotides: TGTGCCAGCAGTGAAGCTGGCCTAGCGGGATTCAGACAAGAGACCCAGTACTTC.

This chain's CDR3 is CAWSGEGNEQFF. The DNA for the CDR3 is TGTGCCTGGAGCGGGGAAGGAAATGAGCAGTTCTTC. V is TRBV30 and J is TRBJ2-1; TRBD2 is a possible D gene (5 bases). V dropped 3 bases and J dropped 7 bases, with 10 bases sitting between them. The CDR3 loop spans 12 amino acids. Germline values: CDR1 GTSNPN, CDR2 SVGIG (reference sequence).

V usage is TRBV5-5 and J usage is TRBJ2-7; 9 bases align to TRBD2. Germline V lookup: CDR1 SGHKS, CDR2 YYEKEE (reference sequence). With V trimmed by 4 bases and J by 6 bases, 8 bases remained unmatched. The CDR3 runs to 14 residues. CDR3 amino acids: CASSPLAGFSEQYF. The CDR3 bases are TGTGCCAGCAGCCCCCTAGCGGGATTCTCCGAGCAGTACTTC.

The chain employs TRBV21-1 and TRBJ2-7; TRBD1 is taken as the D call from the table, unchecked against the DNA. TRBV21-1 is marked as a pseudogene. This CDR3 contains 16 residues. In DNA, the CDR3 is TGTGCCAGCAGCCCTCCGCGGGACAGGGGGACCTACGAGCAGTACTTC. This sequence encodes CASSPPRDRGTYEQYF.

J is TRBJ2-1 and V is TRBV12-2; TRBD2 was called by the table and not checked on the DNA. TRBV12-2 is noted as a pseudogene. This CDR3 region has 16 residues. In nucleotides, the CDR3 is TGTGCAAGTCGCTTAGCGGCGGGGGGAGGGACCAATGAGCAGTTCTTC. It translates to CASRLAAGGGTNEQFF.

The CDR3 DNA reads as TGTGCCAGCAGCTTGGCCAGCGGGAGAGGAGATACGCAGTATTTT. This translates into CASSLASGRGDTQYF. V usage is TRBV5-6 and J usage is TRBJ2-3; 8 bases map to TRBD2. V shed 0 bases, J shed 5 bases, and the junction held 5 bases outside the gene matches. CDR1 is SGHDT, CDR2 YYEEEE, per germline. This CDR3 has 15 residues.

The chain uses TRBV30 and TRBJ2-5, with 9 bases identical to TRBD2. This CDR3 comprises 16 residues. The ends lost 0 bases at V and 3 bases at J; junction bases unmatched: 8. Germline V gene sequence: CDR1 GTSNPN, CDR2 SVGIG (reference sequence). CDR3 sequence: CAWSVPSGRPKETQYF. In DNA, the CDR3 is TGTGCCTGGAGTGTACCCAGCGGGAGGCCTAAAGAGACCCAGTACTTC.

V and J are TRBV12-2 and TRBJ2-7; the table gives TRBD1 as D, unverified against the DNA. TRBV12-2 is a pseudogene locus. This CDR3 is built from 16 residues. This CDR3 reads CASRSGDRDFSYEQYF. In DNA, the CDR3 is TGTGCAAGTCGCTCGGGGGACAGGGACTTTTCCTACGAGCAGTACTTC.

The count of this clone is one. This chain links TRBV10-3 with TRBJ2-7; 7 nucleotides line up with TRBD1. Germline-derived CDR1 and CDR2 are ENHRY and SYGVKD. V gave up 4 bases and J gave up 3 bases; unmatched junction bases: 3. This CDR3 comprises 13 residues. The CDR3 nucleotides read TGTGCCATCAGTGTCTCAGGGGGCTACGAGCAGTACTTC. This gives the protein CAISVSGGYEQYF.

This clone was seen just once. The chain has TRBV29-1 and TRBJ1-1, with a weak D call TRBD1 (6 bases). The CDR3 loop spans 15 amino acids. Germline assignment: CDR1 SQVTM and CDR2 ANQGSEA. V lost 0 bases to trimming and J lost 1 base, with 12 bases between them. DNA for the CDR3: TGCAGCGTTGAAGATCTCGGCAGGGGGAACACTGAAGCTTTCTTT. The encoded protein is CSVEDLGRGNTEAFF.

The CDR3 nucleotides read TGTGCCAGCAGTTCGGCCTGGGGGCCTAACACTGAAGCTTTCTTT. Its protein is CASSSAWGPNTEAFF. The chain recombines TRBV28 with TRBJ1-1, with D possibly TRBD1 on 6 matching bases. Germline V gene lookup returns CDR1 MDHEN and CDR2 SYDVKM. V was pared by 4 bases and J by 2 bases, with 14 bases between. The CDR3 has 15 amino acids.